Shown below are 5 T cell receptor beta chains from a single sample sequenced in a study of human T cells and chemical hapten exposure. Via MiXCR, TCRdb re-called the RACE reads, giving one row per CDR3 protein. In the table there are 360,000 or so distinct CDR3 sequences, about 6% of which are singletons. Time point here: patch test 2, 6 weeks after DPC sensitization. Treatment here: therapeutic diphenylcyclopropenone sensitization with weekly scalp DPC. The sequenced sample was whole blood, obtained in connection with sensitization to the hapten diphenylcyclopropenone (DPC). Receptors originate from a woman between 18 and 30 years old with alopecia areata. Some clones in this sample may be carry-over from other donors' samples.

This clonotype was detected only a few times. V is TRBV12-3 or TRBV12-4 and J is TRBJ2-1; 8 nucleotides match TRBD1. The CDR3 consists of 18 residues. V lost 6 bases to trimming and J lost 5 bases; unmatched junction nucleotides: 18. Here the CDR3 DNA reads TGTGCCAGCAGCCCGGGTCCCGGGACAGGTTCAAACGACAATGAGCAGTTCTTC. Encoded protein: CASSPGPGTGSNDNEQFF.

There are a few counts of this clonotype. J is TRBJ1-2 and V is TRBV18; 10 bases are shared with TRBD1. Trimming at V came to 6 bases and at J to 1 base, leaving 5 bases not matched to a gene. Germline V gene sequence: CDR1 KGHSH, CDR2 LQKENI. This CDR3 has 15 residues. CDR3 nucleotide sequence: TGTGCCAGCTCCCCCGGGACAGGGGATAACTATGGCTACACCTTC. The encoded protein is CASSPGTGDNYGYTF.

This clonotype was picked up many times. This rearrangement joins TRBV4-3 to TRBJ1-1, with D perhaps TRBD1 (5 bases). V shed 3 bases and J shed 5 bases, with 10 bases lying between them. The CDR3 consists of 13 residues. The germline CDR1 and CDR2 sequences are LGHNA and YSLEER. In nucleotides, the CDR3 is TGCGCCAGCAGCCAGGTACGGGGGACTGAAGCTTTCTTT. Its translation: CASSQVRGTEAFF.

The gene calls are TRBV2 and TRBJ1-6; D unclear. Between the trimmed V and J ends, which lost 4 bases and 0 bases, there was a span of 10 bases. Germline V lookup: CDR1 SNHLY, CDR2 FYNNEI. This CDR3 region has 16 residues. The CDR3 region is CASSADHSSYNSPLHF. The CDR3 nucleotides are TGTGCCAGCAGTGCTGACCACAGCTCCTATAATTCACCCCTCCACTTT.

The table lists this clonotype with many counts. The rearrangement links TRBV6-5 to TRBJ1-4; no reliable D call. The CDR3 runs 15 residues. V shed 0 bases and J shed 9 bases, with 14 bases lying between them. Germline V gene sequence: CDR1 MNHEY, CDR2 SVGAGI. CDR3 nucleotides: TGTGCCAGCAGTTACTCGGCCCTGGGCATGAAAAAACTGTTTTTT. Residues: CASSYSALGMKKLFF.